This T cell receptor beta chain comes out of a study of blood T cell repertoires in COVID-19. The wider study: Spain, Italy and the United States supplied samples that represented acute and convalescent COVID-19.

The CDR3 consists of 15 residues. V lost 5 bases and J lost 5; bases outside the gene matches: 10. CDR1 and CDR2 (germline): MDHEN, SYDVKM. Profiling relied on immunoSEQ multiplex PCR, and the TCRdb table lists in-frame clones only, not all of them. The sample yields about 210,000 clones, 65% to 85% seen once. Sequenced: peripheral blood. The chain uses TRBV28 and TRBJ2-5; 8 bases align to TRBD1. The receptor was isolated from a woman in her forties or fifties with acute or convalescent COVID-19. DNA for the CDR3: TGTGCCAGCAGTCAGCTACAGGGGGACGTGGAGACCCAGTACTTC. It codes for CASSQLQGDVETQYF.